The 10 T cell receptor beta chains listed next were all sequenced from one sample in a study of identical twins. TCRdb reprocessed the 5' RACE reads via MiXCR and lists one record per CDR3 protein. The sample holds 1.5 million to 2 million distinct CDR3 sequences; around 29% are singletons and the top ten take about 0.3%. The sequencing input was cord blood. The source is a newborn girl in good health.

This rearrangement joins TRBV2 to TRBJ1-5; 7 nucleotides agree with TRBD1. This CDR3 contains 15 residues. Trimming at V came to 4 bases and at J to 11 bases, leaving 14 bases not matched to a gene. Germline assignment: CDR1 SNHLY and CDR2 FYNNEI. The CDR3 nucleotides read TGTGCCAGCAGTGCCTGGACAGGAGTCCAATCAGCCCAGCATTTT. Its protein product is CASSAWTGVQSAQHF.

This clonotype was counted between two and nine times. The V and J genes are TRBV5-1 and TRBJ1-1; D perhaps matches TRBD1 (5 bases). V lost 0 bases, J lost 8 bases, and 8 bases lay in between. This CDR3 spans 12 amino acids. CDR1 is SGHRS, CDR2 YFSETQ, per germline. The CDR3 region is CASSLVGVEAFF. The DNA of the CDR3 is TGCGCCAGCAGCTTGGTAGGGGTCGAAGCTTTCTTT.

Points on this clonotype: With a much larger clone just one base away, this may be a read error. The DNA for the CDR3 is TGCAGCGCGTTGGGGGGCGCAGTAAGTAAACTAGCGGGCTACGAGCAGTTCTTC. Protein sequence: CSALGGAVSKLAGYEQFF. This chain connects TRBV29-1 to TRBJ2-1, with 9 bases identical to TRBD2. V lost 7 bases to trimming and J lost 10 bases; unmatched junction nucleotides: 26. The CDR3 runs 18 residues. Looked up from germline, CDR1 is SQVTM and CDR2 is ANQGSEA.

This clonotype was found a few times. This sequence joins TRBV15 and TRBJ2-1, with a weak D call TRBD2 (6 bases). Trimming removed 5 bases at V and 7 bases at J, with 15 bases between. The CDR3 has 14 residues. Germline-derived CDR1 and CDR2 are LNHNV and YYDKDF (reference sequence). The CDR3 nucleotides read TGTGCCACCAGCGGTCGCGGGGAGCGTAATGAGCAGTTCTTC. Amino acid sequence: CATSGRGERNEQFF.

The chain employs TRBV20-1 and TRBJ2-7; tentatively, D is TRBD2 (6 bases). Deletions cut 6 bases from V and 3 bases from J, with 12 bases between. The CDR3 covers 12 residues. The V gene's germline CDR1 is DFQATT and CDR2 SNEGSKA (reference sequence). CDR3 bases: TGCAGTGCGGACTACGCCGGCTACGAGCAGTACTTC. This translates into CSADYAGYEQYF.

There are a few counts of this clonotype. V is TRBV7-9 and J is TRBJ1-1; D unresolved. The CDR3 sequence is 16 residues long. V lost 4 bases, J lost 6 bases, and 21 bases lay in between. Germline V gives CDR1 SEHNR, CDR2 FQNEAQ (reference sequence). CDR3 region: CASSSLLGRAWSEAFF. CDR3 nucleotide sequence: TGTGCCAGCAGCTCACTTTTAGGGAGGGCCTGGTCTGAAGCTTTCTTT.

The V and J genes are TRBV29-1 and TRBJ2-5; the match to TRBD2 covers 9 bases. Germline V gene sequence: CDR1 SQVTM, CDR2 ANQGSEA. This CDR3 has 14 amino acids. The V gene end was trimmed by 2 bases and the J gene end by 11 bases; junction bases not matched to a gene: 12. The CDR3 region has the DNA TGCAGCGTTGAAAAGGTAGCGGGGGCCAATGAGCAGTACTTC. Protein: CSVEKVAGANEQYF.

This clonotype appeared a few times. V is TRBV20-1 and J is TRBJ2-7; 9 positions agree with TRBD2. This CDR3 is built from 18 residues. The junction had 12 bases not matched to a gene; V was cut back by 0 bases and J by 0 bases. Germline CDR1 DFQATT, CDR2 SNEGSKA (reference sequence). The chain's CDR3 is CSARDLGAGGPSSYEQYF. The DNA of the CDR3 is TGCAGTGCTAGAGATCTAGGAGCGGGAGGCCCAAGCTCCTACGAGCAGTACTTC.

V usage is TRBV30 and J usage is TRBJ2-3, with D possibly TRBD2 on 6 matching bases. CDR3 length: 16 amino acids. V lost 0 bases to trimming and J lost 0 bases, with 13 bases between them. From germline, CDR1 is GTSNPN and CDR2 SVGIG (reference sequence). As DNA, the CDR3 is TGTGCCTGGAGTGTAGCCAGGACTATTAGCACAGATACGCAGTATTTT. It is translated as CAWSVARTISTDTQYF.

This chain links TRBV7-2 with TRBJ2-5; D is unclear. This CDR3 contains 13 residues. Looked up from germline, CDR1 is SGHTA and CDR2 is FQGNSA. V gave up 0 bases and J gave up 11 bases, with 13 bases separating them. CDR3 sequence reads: CASSLAWLKEQYF. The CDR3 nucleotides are TGTGCCAGCAGCTTAGCGTGGCTTAAGGAGCAGTACTTC. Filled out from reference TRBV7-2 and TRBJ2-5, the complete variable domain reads GAGVSQSPSNKVTEKGKDVELRCDPISGHTALYWYRQSLGQGLEFLIYFQGNSAPDKSGLPSDRFSAERTGGSVSTLTIQRTQQEDSAVYLCASSLAWLKEQYFGPGTRLLVL.